Listed below are T cell receptor beta chains from one sample, sequenced in a study of metastatic and nonmetastatic thyroid tumors. TCRdb re-called clones via MiXCR from the PCR reads. The top ten hold over 2.5% of the sample, which has around 30,000 clones, roughly 20% seen once. Input material: tumor tissue. Source of these receptors: a male donor with papillary thyroid cancer or a benign thyroid nodule (not recorded which). Some clones in this sample may be carry-over from other donors' samples. Both conserved end residues are part of each CDR3. D genes are given only for firm matches. Only some rows state a clone size, as once, few, many or a class for expanded clones.

CDR3aa,CDR3nt,v_gene,abundance,d_gene,len,j_gene
CASRPLAGGPYNEQFF,TGTGCCAGCAGACCACTAGCGGGAGGGCCCTACAATGAGCAGTTCTTC,TRBV28,many,TRBD2,16,TRBJ2-1
CASSLPGQPKTQYF,TGTGCCAGCAGCCTTCCGGGACAACCAAAGACCCAGTACTTC,TRBV3-1,many,NA,14,TRBJ2-5
CSATNRDGYNEQFF,TGCAGTGCTACAAACCGGGACGGATACAATGAGCAGTTCTTC,TRBV20-1,medium-sized,NA,14,TRBJ2-1
CASSLGGSPTVELFF,TGTGCCAGCAGTTTAGGCGGGAGTCCCACCGTGGAGCTGTTTTTT,TRBV27,few,TRBD2,15,TRBJ2-2
CASSESLSGGRNEQFF,TGCGCCAGCAGTGAGTCATTATCGGGAGGAAGGAATGAGCAGTTCTTC,TRBV10-1,NA,TRBD2,16,TRBJ2-1
CASSINRGSPLHF,TGTGCCAGCAGTATAAACAGGGGTTCACCCCTCCACTTT,TRBV28,few,TRBD1,13,TRBJ1-6
CSGTSGRGNEQFF,TGCAGCGGGACTAGCGGGAGGGGGAATGAGCAGTTCTTC,TRBV29-1,many,TRBD2,13,TRBJ2-1
CASSLTRQTHNEQFF,TGTGCCAGCAGTTTAACGAGACAAACGCACAATGAGCAGTTCTTC,TRBV28,medium-sized,NA,15,TRBJ2-1
CSAIDLAGVPYNEQFF,TGCAGTGCTATAGATCTTGCGGGAGTGCCCTACAATGAGCAGTTCTTC,TRBV20-1,NA,TRBD2,16,TRBJ2-1
CAWEDSGNTIYF,TGTGCCTGGGAGGACTCCGGAAACACCATATATTTT,TRBV30,NA,NA,12,TRBJ1-3